The rows below give T cell receptor beta chains drawn from one sample of a study of cytomegalovirus exposure and HLA in healthy donors. Assay used: immunoSEQ multiplex PCR; TCRdb lists only in-frame clones, some missing. Here the sample spans about 83,000 clones, 70% to 75% being singletons. Source material: PBMCs. The receptors originated from a man between 60 and 75 years old in good health and CMV-seronegative. CDR3s include the opening cysteine and the closing phenylalanine or tryptophan. A D gene is named only where the DNA matches it firmly. Size is omitted from some rows. Given values are once, few, many or a class for expanded clones.

D: -; V: TRBV9; size: -; J: TRBJ1-2; CDR3: CASSVVEGVGGYTF; DNA: TGTGCCAGCAGCGTAGTTGAGGGGGTAGGTGGCTACACCTTC
D: TRBD1; V: TRBV19; size: few; J: TRBJ2-2; CDR3: CASSLPRDSNTGELFF; DNA: TGTGCCAGTAGTCTTCCCCGGGACAGTAACACCGGGGAGCTGTTTTTT
D: -; V: TRBV2; size: -; J: TRBJ1-4; CDR3: CASCLLPEEKLFF; DNA: TGTGCCAGCTGCCTCCTTCCGGAGGAAAAACTGTTTTTT
D: -; V: TRBV5-1; size: few; J: TRBJ1-2; CDR3: CASSLDRANYGYTF; DNA: TGCGCCAGCAGCTTGGACAGAGCTAACTATGGCTACACCTTC
D: TRBD1; V: TRBV2; size: -; J: TRBJ2-7; CDR3: CASSEMGTGAREQYF; DNA: TGTGCCAGCAGTGAGATGGGTACAGGGGCGCGGGAGCAGTACTTC
D: TRBD1; V: TRBV5-4; size: -; J: TRBJ2-7; CDR3: CASSLGQGAEEQYF; DNA: TGTGCCAGCAGCTTGGGACAGGGGGCGGAAGAGCAGTACTTC
D: -; V: TRBV19; size: -; J: TRBJ2-7; CDR3: CASSPTGNEQYF; DNA: TGTGCCAGTAGTCCCACAGGGAACGAGCAGTACTTC
D: TRBD1; V: TRBV18; size: -; J: TRBJ2-2; CDR3: CASSPRRDRVNTGELFF; DNA: TGTGCCAGCTCACCACGCCGGGACAGGGTGAACACCGGGGAGCTGTTTTTT
D: -; V: TRBV6-5; size: -; J: TRBJ1-2; CDR3: CASSYSRVYVSYTF; DNA: TGTGCCAGCAGTTACTCGAGGGTCTATGTAAGCTACACCTTC
D: TRBD1; V: TRBV19; size: few; J: TRBJ1-1; CDR3: CASYVGQPEAAFF; DNA: TGTGCCAGTTACGTGGGACAGCCCGAAGCAGCTTTCTTT
D: TRBD2; V: TRBV27; size: -; J: TRBJ2-3; CDR3: CASRLAGGTLRADTQYF; DNA: TGTGCCAGCAGACTAGCGGGGGGGACCTTAAGGGCAGATACGCAGTATTTT
D: -; V: TRBV14; size: -; J: TRBJ2-7; CDR3: CASSPQAGSAYEQYF; DNA: TGTGCCAGCAGCCCACAGGCCGGATCGGCCTACGAGCAGTACTTC
D: -; V: TRBV25-1; size: -; J: TRBJ1-3; CDR3: CASLDSSGNTIYF; DNA: TGTGCCAGCCTCGACAGCTCTGGAAACACCATATATTTT
D: -; V: TRBV25-1; size: -; J: TRBJ1-2; CDR3: CASRPGNYGYTF; DNA: TGTGCCAGCAGACCAGGGAACTATGGCTACACCTTC
D: -; V: TRBV10-3; size: -; J: TRBJ1-4; CDR3: CAISGVQGEKLFF; DNA: TGTGCCATCAGTGGGGTACAGGGTGAAAAACTGTTTTTT
D: -; V: TRBV25-1; size: -; J: TRBJ1-3; CDR3: CASRPQGESSGNTIYF; DNA: TGTGCCAGCAGACCACAGGGTGAGAGCTCTGGAAACACCATATATTTT
D: TRBD2; V: TRBV7-9; size: -; J: TRBJ2-5; CDR3: CASSLGGLAETQYF; DNA: TGTGCCAGCAGCTTGGGGGGACTAGCTGAGACCCAGTACTTC
D: TRBD1; V: TRBV30; size: -; J: TRBJ1-6; CDR3: CAWSSDRGLRNSPLHF; DNA: TGTGCCTGGAGTTCAGACAGGGGGCTGAGGAATTCACCCCTCCACTTT